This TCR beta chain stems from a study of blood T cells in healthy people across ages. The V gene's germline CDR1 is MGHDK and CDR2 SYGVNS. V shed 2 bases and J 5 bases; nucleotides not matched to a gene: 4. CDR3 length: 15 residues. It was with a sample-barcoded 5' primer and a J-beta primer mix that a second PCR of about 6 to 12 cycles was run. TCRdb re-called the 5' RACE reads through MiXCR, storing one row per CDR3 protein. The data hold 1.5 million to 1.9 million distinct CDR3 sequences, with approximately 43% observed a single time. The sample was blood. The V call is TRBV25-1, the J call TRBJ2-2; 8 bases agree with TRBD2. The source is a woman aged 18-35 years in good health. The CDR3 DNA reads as TGTGCCAGCAGTGAACAACTAGCGGAGACCGGGGAGCTGTTTTTT. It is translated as CASSEQLAETGELFF.